This TCR beta chain originates from a study of blood T cell repertoires in COVID-19. In the original analysis: Reference gene primer amplification in the assay estimated nucleated cell counts. The repertoire was sequenced with immunoSEQ multiplex PCR; TCRdb's copy has only in-frame clones and lacks some. V and J calls and clone size are those listed in that table; D and trimming were worked out from the DNA. The table includes roughly 34,000 clones, roughly nine tenths detected once. The V gene's germline CDR1 is SGHDN and CDR2 FVKESK. Between the trimmed V and J ends, which lost 0 bases and 5 bases, there was a span of 5 bases. This CDR3 comprises 13 residues.

The V gene is TRBV14, the J gene TRBJ1-5; no firm D call. The sequence was collected from a woman aged 80 or over with active or convalescent COVID-19. The sequenced material came from peripheral blood. The chain's CDR3 is CASSQDLDQPQHF. CDR3 bases: TGTGCCAGCAGCCAAGATCTAGATCAGCCCCAGCATTTT.